This TCR beta chain was sequenced in a study of brain T cells in children with intractable seizures. Some clones are missing from TCRdb's copy, which holds only in-frame ones; the method was immunoSEQ multiplex PCR. The data hold some 80,000 clones, with around 90% observed a single time. Surgery cases with the highest brain T cell transcript signatures were chosen for sequencing. The germline gives CDR1 SEHNR, CDR2 FQNEAQ (reference sequence). This CDR3 comprises 14 residues. J lost 6 bases, V lost 4 bases, and 5 bases had no gene match. This sequence was found in a girl aged 2 to 9 with Rasmussen encephalitis and intractable seizures. This chain links TRBV7-9 with TRBJ2-2, with 7 bases identical to TRBD1. This specimen was peripheral blood, taken at surgery. CDR3 sequence: CASSSPQGSGELFF. The CDR3 region has the DNA TGTGCCAGCAGCTCCCCACAGGGGTCCGGGGAGCTGTTTTTT. Full variable domain (remainder filled in from reference TRBV7-9 and TRBJ2-2): DTGVSQNPRHKITKRGQNVTFRCDPISEHNRLYWYRQTLGQGPEFLTYFQNEAQLEKSRLLSDRFSAERPKGSFSTLEIQRTEQGDSAMYLCASSSPQGSGELFFGEGSRLTVL.